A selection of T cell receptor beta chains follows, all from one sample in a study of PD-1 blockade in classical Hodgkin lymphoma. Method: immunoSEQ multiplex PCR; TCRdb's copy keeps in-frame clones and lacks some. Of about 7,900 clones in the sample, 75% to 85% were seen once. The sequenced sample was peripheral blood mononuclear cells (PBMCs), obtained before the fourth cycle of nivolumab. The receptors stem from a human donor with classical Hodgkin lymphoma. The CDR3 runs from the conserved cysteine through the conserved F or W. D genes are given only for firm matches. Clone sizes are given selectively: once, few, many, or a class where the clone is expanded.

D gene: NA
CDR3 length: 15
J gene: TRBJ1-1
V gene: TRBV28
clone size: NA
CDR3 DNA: TGTGCCAGCAGTCCGAACCCCGGACTAAACACTGAAGCTTTCTTT
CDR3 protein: CASSPNPGLNTEAFF

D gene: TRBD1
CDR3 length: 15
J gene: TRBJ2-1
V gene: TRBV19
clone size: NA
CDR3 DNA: TGTGCCAGTAGTATGATACAGGGGTCCTACAATGAGCAGTTCTTC
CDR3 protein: CASSMIQGSYNEQFF

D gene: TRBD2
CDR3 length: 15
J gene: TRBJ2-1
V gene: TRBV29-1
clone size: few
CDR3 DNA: TGCAGCGTTGAAGGCGTTAGCGGGGTTTACAATGAGCAGTTCTTC
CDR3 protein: CSVEGVSGVYNEQFF

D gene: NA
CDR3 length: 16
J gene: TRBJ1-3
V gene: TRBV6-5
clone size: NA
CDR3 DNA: TGTGCCAGCAGTTATGGCCTTGAACTTTCTGGAAACACCATATATTTT
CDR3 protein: CASSYGLELSGNTIYF

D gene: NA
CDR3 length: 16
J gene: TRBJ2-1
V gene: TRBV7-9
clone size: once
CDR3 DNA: TGTGCCAGCAGCCCCCCCGGACAGCACTCCTACAATGAGCAGTTCTTC
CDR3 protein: CASSPPGQHSYNEQFF

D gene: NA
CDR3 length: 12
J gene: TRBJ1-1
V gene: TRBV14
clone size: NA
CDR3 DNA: TGTGCCAGCAGCCCCCAGAACACTGAAGCTTTCTTT
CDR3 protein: CASSPQNTEAFF

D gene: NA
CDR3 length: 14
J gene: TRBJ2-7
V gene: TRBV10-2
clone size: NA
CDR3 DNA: TGCGCCAGCAGTGATGGGGGGCCCGCCTACGAGCAGTACTTC
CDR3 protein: CASSDGGPAYEQYF

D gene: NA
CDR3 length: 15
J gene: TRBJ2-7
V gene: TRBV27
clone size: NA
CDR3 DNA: TGTGCCAGCAGTTTATTCGGGCAGGGAGGCTACGAGCAGTACTTC
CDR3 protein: CASSLFGQGGYEQYF

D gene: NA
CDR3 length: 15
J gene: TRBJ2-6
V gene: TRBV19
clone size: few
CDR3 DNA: TGTGCCAGTAGTACCGTCAGCTCTGGGGCCAACGTCCTGACTTTC
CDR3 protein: CASSTVSSGANVLTF

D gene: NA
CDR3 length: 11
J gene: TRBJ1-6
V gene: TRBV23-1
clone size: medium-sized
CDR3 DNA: TGCGCCAGCAGTCTTGGGTCACCCCTCCACTTT
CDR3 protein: CASSLGSPLHF

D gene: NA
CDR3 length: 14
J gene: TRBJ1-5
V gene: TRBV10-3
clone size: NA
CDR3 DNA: TGTGCCATCAGTGAACAGGCGATCAATCAGCCCCAGCATTTT
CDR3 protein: CAISEQAINQPQHF

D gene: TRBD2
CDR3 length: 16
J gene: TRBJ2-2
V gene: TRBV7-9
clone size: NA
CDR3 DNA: TGTGCCAGCAGCACGGACGTGGGAGGGGCTGGCGGGGAGCTGTTTTTT
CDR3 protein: CASSTDVGGAGGELFF

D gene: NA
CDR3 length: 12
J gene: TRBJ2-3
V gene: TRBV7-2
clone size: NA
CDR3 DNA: TGTGCCAGCAGCGAACCGAGGAATACGCAGTATTTT
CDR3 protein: CASSEPRNTQYF

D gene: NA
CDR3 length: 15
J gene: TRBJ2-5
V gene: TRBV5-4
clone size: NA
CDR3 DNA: TGTGCCAGCAGCTTTGGGGGGGGCCGCCAAGAGACCCAGTACTTC
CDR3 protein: CASSFGGGRQETQYF

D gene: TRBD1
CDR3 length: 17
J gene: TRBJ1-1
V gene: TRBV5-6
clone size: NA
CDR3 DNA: TGTGCCAGCAGCTTGGGAGGGACAGGGGGATGGAGCTCTCAAGCTTTCTTT
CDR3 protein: CASSLGGTGGWSSQAFF

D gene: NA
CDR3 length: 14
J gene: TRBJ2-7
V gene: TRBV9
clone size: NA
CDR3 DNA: TGTGCCAGCAGCGCACACAGAAATTCCTACGAGCAGTACTTC
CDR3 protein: CASSAHRNSYEQYF

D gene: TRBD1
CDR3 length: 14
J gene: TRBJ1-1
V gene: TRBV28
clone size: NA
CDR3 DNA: TGTGCCAGCAGTTCGGGACAGAAGAACACTGAAGCTTTCTTT
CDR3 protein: CASSSGQKNTEAFF

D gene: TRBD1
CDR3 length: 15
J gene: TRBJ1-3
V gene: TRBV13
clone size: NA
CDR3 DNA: TGTGCCAGCAGCTTCGGGGACAGGGAAGGAAACACCATATATTTT
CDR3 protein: CASSFGDREGNTIYF

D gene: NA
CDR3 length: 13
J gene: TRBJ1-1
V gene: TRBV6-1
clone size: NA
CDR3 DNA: TGTGCCAGCAGTGAACGGGCGAACACTGAAGCTTTCTTT
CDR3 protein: CASSERANTEAFF

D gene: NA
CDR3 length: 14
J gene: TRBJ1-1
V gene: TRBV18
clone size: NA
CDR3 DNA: TGTGCCAGCTCACCGGAGGGGCCCAACACTGAAGCTTTCTTT
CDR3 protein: CASSPEGPNTEAFF

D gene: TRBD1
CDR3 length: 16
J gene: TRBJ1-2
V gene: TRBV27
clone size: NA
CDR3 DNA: TGTGCCAGCAGTACCACCCCGGACAGGGGAAACTATGGCTACACCTTC
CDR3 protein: CASSTTPDRGNYGYTF

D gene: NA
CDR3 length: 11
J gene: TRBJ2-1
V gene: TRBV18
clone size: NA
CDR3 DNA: TGTGCCAGCTCACCACCCGGTGAGCAGTTCTTC
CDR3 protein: CASSPPGEQFF

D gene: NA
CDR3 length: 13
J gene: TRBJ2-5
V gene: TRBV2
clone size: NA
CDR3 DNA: TGTGCCAGCACACGGGGAGAACAAGAGACCCAGTACTTC
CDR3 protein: CASTRGEQETQYF

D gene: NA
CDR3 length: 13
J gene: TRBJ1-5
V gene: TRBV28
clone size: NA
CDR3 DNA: TGTGCCAGCAGTTTAATCTCCAATCAGCCCCAGCATTTT
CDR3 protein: CASSLISNQPQHF